The rows below give T cell receptor beta chains drawn from one sample of a study of cytomegalovirus exposure and HLA in healthy donors. Repertoires were generated with immunoSEQ multiplex PCR, while TCRdb's copy carries only in-frame clones and drops some. The sample features about 130,000 clones, with less than 2.5% in its top ten. The sample consisted of PBMCs. The receptor source for this set is a woman in her sixties in good health and CMV-seronegative. Both conserved end residues are part of each CDR3. A D gene is named only where the DNA matches it firmly.

>TRBV7-9|TRBD1|TRBJ1-1
TGTGCCAGCTCCCCACAGGGGGCGAGCACTGAAGCTTTCTTT
CASSPQGASTEAFF
>TRBV6-5|NA|TRBJ2-7
TGTGCCAGCGCCTCTGGAGGATCCTACGAGCAGTACTTC
CASASGGSYEQYF
>TRBV7-3|TRBD2|TRBJ2-3
TGTGCCAGCAGCCGAGCGGGAGGGGACGTCGGGGCGCAGTATTTT
CASSRAGGDVGAQYF
>TRBV27|NA|TRBJ2-3
TGTGCCAGCGGAAATGCGGACACAGATACGCAGTATTTT
CASGNADTDTQYF
>TRBV4-1|TRBD1|TRBJ2-7
TGCGCCAGCAGCCAAGATAGAAGAGGACAGGGGTTATATGCCTACGAGCAGTACTTC
CASSQDRRGQGLYAYEQYF
>TRBV5-6|NA|TRBJ1-1
TGTGCCAGCATCGGGGTAGGGCAGCCGGCCACTGAAGCTTTCTTT
CASIGVGQPATEAFF
>TRBV28|NA|TRBJ1-1
TGTGCCAGCAGTTTATGGGGTCAAGGGGTAGACACTGAAGCTTTCTTT
CASSLWGQGVDTEAFF
>TRBV14|NA|TRBJ1-1
TGTGCCAGCAGTCTCCGACAATTTGGGACTGAAGCTTTCTTT
CASSLRQFGTEAFF
>TRBV6-5|TRBD2|TRBJ2-5
TGTGCCAGCACCGGACTAGCGGAAGAGACCCAGTACTTC
CASTGLAEETQYF
>TRBV14|NA|TRBJ2-7
TGTGCCAGCAGCGATCGACGGAGGCCAGCCTACGAGCAGTACTTC
CASSDRRRPAYEQYF
>TRBV5-1|NA|TRBJ2-5
TGCGCCAGCAGCTCAGGGTGGACGGAGACCCAGTACTTC
CASSSGWTETQYF
>TRBV6-1|TRBD1|TRBJ2-4
TGTGCCAGCAGCCTAGACAGGGACCACATTCAGTACTTC
CASSLDRDHIQYF
>TRBV6-6|NA|TRBJ1-4
TGTGCCAGCAGTTCCCCCAGCGAGGGTAATGAAAAACTGTTTTTT
CASSSPSEGNEKLFF
>TRBV19|NA|TRBJ2-3
TGTGCCACTTTAGTATCGGCGGAGCGCACAGATACGCAGTATTTT
CATLVSAERTDTQYF
>TRBV14|NA|TRBJ1-6
TGTGCCAGCAGCCAAGTGAAATTACAGTCTCCCTTCTCAAATTCACCCCTCCACTTT
CASSQVKLQSPFSNSPLHF
>TRBV5-1|TRBD2|TRBJ2-1
TGCGCCAGCAGTCAACTAGCGGGGGGGCGCGAGCAGTTCTTC
CASSQLAGGREQFF
>TRBV5-5|NA|TRBJ1-5
TGTGCCAGCAGCATTTTGGGGCCTAATCAGCCCCAGCATTTT
CASSILGPNQPQHF
>TRBV11-2|NA|TRBJ2-7
TGTGCCAGCAGGATGCCGGACAGAACTTTGGAGCAGTACTTC
CASRMPDRTLEQYF
>TRBV6-5|NA|TRBJ2-7
TGTGCCAGCAGTTACTCGAGTGAAGAGCAGTACTTC
CASSYSSEEQYF
>TRBV9|TRBD1|TRBJ1-3
TGTGCCAGCAGCGTAGGTATCGGGGACAGGGAGGAAAACACCATATATTTT
CASSVGIGDREENTIYF
>TRBV5-6|NA|TRBJ2-7
TGTGCCAGCACCTTAAATGGAGGCAGAGCCTACGAGCAGTACTTC
CASTLNGGRAYEQYF
>TRBV5-1|NA|TRBJ2-3
TGCGCCAGCAGCCCTACTAGCACAGATACGCAGTATTTT
CASSPTSTDTQYF
>TRBV14|TRBD2|TRBJ2-2
TGTGCCAGCAGCCCAGCGGGGGCCGGCACCGGGGAGCTGTTTTTT
CASSPAGAGTGELFF
>TRBV4-2|TRBD1|TRBJ2-2
TGTGCCAGCAGCCTGACAGGGGTCACCGGGGAGCTGTTTTTT
CASSLTGVTGELFF
>TRBV12-5|NA|TRBJ1-3
TGTGCTAGTGGTTACGGAGGTGCTGGAAACACCATATATTTT
CASGYGGAGNTIYF
>TRBV21-1|NA|TRBJ2-5
TGTGCCAGCAGCAAAGCTAAGACTAGAGAGACCCAGTACTTC
CASSKAKTRETQYF
>TRBV19|NA|TRBJ2-5
TGTGCCAGCTCGCCTAGGAAATATTGGGAGACCCAGTACTTC
CASSPRKYWETQYF
>TRBV6-1|NA|TRBJ2-3
TGTGCCAGCAGTGACAGGGGCGGGTGGACAGATACGCAGTATTTT
CASSDRGGWTDTQYF
>TRBV19|TRBD1|TRBJ1-1
TGTGCCAGTAGTATCCGAGACAGGGGAATTGGCTTCTTT
CASSIRDRGIGFF
>TRBV7-9|NA|TRBJ2-1
TGTGCCAGCACCCCTCAGGGGTTGGAGTTCTTC
CASTPQGLEFF
>TRBV27|NA|TRBJ1-4
TGTGCCAGCAGTTTAAATTCAGGCGAAAAACTGTTTTTT
CASSLNSGEKLFF
>TRBV10-3|NA|TRBJ1-2
TGTGCCATCAGTGAGGGACAGCTCTATGGCTACACCTTC
CAISEGQLYGYTF
>TRBV2|NA|TRBJ1-5
TGTGCCAGCAGTGATGACCAGGGGCTTAGCAATCAGCCCCAGCATTTT
CASSDDQGLSNQPQHF
>TRBV18|TRBD2|TRBJ2-6
TGTGCCAGCTCGGCGGGACTAGCGGGATCTGGGGCCAACGTCCTGACTTTC
CASSAGLAGSGANVLTF
>TRBV5-4|NA|TRBJ1-2
TGTGCCAGCAGCTCCCAGGGTATTGATGGCTACACCTTC
CASSSQGIDGYTF
>TRBV2|TRBD2|TRBJ2-1
TGTGCCAGCAGGGAGTTAGCGGGAGGTGAACACAATGAGCAGTTCTTC
CASRELAGGEHNEQFF
>TRBV7-8|TRBD1|TRBJ1-6
TGTGCCAGCAGCTATGGACAGGGCCTACCACCCCTCCACTTT
CASSYGQGLPPLHF
>TRBV2|NA|TRBJ2-1
TGTGCCAGCAGTGAAGGGGGGCTCGTACAGTTCTTC
CASSEGGLVQFF
>TRBV5-4|NA|TRBJ1-5
TGTGCCGGCAGCTCTCAGGACAGTATTGACAATCAGCCCCAGCATTTT
CAGSSQDSIDNQPQHF
>TRBV5-1|NA|TRBJ2-3
TGCGCCAGCAGCTTGGTTGGGGGCCATATCACAGATACGCAGTATTTT
CASSLVGGHITDTQYF